The clone carrying this T cell receptor beta chain has a handful of counts. The table came from immunoSEQ multiplex PCR; TCRdb's copy has only in-frame clones and leaves some out. The repertoire holds roughly 80,000 clones, with around 96% as singletons. From germline, CDR1 is MDHEN and CDR2 SYDVKM. The length of the CDR3 is 19 residues. V gave up 2 bases and J gave up 2 bases, with 23 bases separating them. This record belongs to a study of technical replicates of blood from a few donors. This rearrangement joins TRBV28 to TRBJ2-3, with a weak D call TRBD1 (6 bases). This sequence was found in a human donor in good health. Sequencing was done on a sample of T cells isolated from PBMCs. The CDR3 sequence: CASSLRQEGTHTHTDTQYF. CDR3 nucleotide sequence: TGTGCCAGCAGTTTAAGGCAGGAAGGGACACACACACACACAGATACGCAGTATTTT.